Listed here are 20 T cell receptor beta chains from one sample, sequenced in a study of vaccination effects on CD4 cells after COVID-19. No antigen has been identified for these receptors. Peptide-pool stimulation followed by sequencing identified expanded antigen-specific CD4+ clonotypes in the ViraFEST assay. Culture lasted 10 days before CD4+ T cell isolation. Vaccine recipients lacked prior SARS-CoV-2 infection and had negative nucleocapsid antibodies. Produced via immunoSEQ multiplex PCR; TCRdb's table is partial and in-frame only. The sample lists 62,000 or so clones, around 80% seen once, with 12% in the top ten. The source material was CD4+ T cells from PBMCs cultured with SARS-CoV-2 spike peptides, sampled before COVID-19 vaccination. These receptors were obtained from a human donor who received a COVID-19 vaccine.

The gene calls are TRBV2 and TRBJ1-2, with D unresolved. The CDR3 has 12 residues. V was cut by 2 bases and J by 6 bases, with 7 bases left in between. Germline V gives CDR1 SNHLY, CDR2 FYNNEI. The DNA for the CDR3 is TGTGCCAGCAGTGAAAGGTCGGATGGCTACACCTTC. It encodes CASSERSDGYTF.

V is TRBV5-6 and J is TRBJ1-3; 7 nucleotides line up with TRBD1. The CDR3 covers 15 residues. J was trimmed by 4 bases and V by 5 bases; bases with no gene match: 9. Germline lookup yields CDR1 SGHDT and CDR2 YYEEEE. CDR3 sequence: CASSVEGARGNTIYF. The CDR3 DNA is TGTGCCAGCAGTGTGGAGGGGGCGCGGGGAAACACCATATATTTT. The variable domain in full, completed from reference TRBV5-6 and TRBJ1-3, reads DAGVTQSPTHLIKTRGQQVTLRCSPKSGHDTVSWYQQALGQGPQFIFQYYEEEERQRGNFPDRFSGHQFPNYSSELNVNALLLGDSALYLCASSVEGARGNTIYFGEGSWLTVV.

The chain joins TRBV2 to TRBJ1-4, with D perhaps matching TRBD1 (5 bases). Germline CDR1 reads SNHLY; CDR2 reads FYNNEI. Trimming removed 4 bases at V and 5 bases at J, with 17 bases between. There are 16 residues in the CDR3. The CDR3 is CASSVGTVRSNEKLFF. CDR3 DNA: TGTGCCAGCAGTGTGGGGACTGTCAGATCCAATGAAAAACTGTTTTTT.

The chain combines TRBV10-2 with TRBJ2-3, with D maybe TRBD1 (6 bases). The CDR3 is 12 amino acids. Per germline, CDR1 WSHSY and CDR2 SAAADI. V shed 9 bases and J shed 9 bases, with 16 bases lying between them. Here the CDR3 reads CASSSQGDTQYF. CDR3 nucleotide sequence: TGCGCCAGTTCCTCACAGGGAGACACGCAGTATTTT.

This clone has only one observation. The V gene is TRBV6-4, the J gene TRBJ2-7; perhaps TRBD2 as D (7 bases). The CDR3 sequence is 16 residues long. V lost 2 bases and J 7 bases, leaving 21 bases between the germline ends. Germline V CDR1 and CDR2: MRHNA, SNTAGT. In nucleotides, the CDR3 is TGTGCCAGCAGTGACGTGGCGCGGGGGCCCGGAGAGGAGCAGTACGTC. It translates to CASSDVARGPGEEQYV.

This chain uses TRBV2 with TRBJ2-4, with a weak D call TRBD1 (5 bases). The CDR3 runs to 16 residues. CDR1 and CDR2 from the germline V gene are SNHLY and FYNNEI. V was cut by 6 bases and J by 7 bases, with 22 bases left in between. CDR3 nucleotides: TGTGCCAGCAGAGGCCCGGGCCTTCTAGGGGTGAACATTCAGTACTTC. It yields the protein CASRGPGLLGVNIQYF.

The V call is TRBV6-5, the J call TRBJ1-3; D is undetermined. The CDR3 runs to 13 residues. V lost 4 bases and J lost 4, with 8 bases in between. The germline V gene encodes CDR1 MNHEY and CDR2 SVGAGI. CDR3 DNA sequence: TGTGCCAGCAGTTTTCAAGGGGGAAACACCATATATTTT. It is translated as CASSFQGGNTIYF.

The rearrangement uses TRBV7-2 and TRBJ1-2, with 9 bases fitting TRBD1. Germline V gene lookup returns CDR1 SGHTA and CDR2 FQGNSA. With 6 bases clipped from V and 5 bases from J, the junction kept 4 bases outside the gene matches. The CDR3 extends over 13 amino acids. The CDR3 loop reads CASSFGQGYGYTF. CDR3 DNA sequence: TGTGCCAGCAGTTTCGGACAGGGGTATGGCTACACCTTC.

The rearrangement links TRBV24-1 to TRBJ2-1; 10 bases agree with TRBD2. Per the germline V gene, CDR1 is KGHDR and CDR2 is SFDVKD. The CDR3 is made up of 16 amino acids. J lost 2 bases, V lost 3 bases, and 3 bases had no gene match. CDR3 sequence: CATSDTGLAPYNEQFF. CDR3 sequence (DNA): TGTGCCACCAGTGATACGGGACTAGCGCCCTACAATGAGCAGTTCTTC.

The chain joins TRBV7-8 to TRBJ2-7; 7 bases align to TRBD1. This CDR3 comprises 15 residues. The V and J ends lost 4 bases and 4 bases, in that order; junction bases with no gene match: 10. Germline-derived CDR1 and CDR2 are SGHVS and FQNEAQ. Written as DNA, the CDR3 is TGTGCCAGCAGCTCTGGGACCGGGACAGCTTACGAGCAGTACGTC. Protein sequence: CASSSGTGTAYEQYV.

V usage is TRBV10-2 and J usage is TRBJ2-2; the match to TRBD2 covers 8 bases. The CDR3 sequence is 16 residues long. Germline CDR1 is WSHSY and CDR2 is SAAADI. V lost 6 bases to trimming and J lost 4 bases; unmatched junction nucleotides: 10. Here the CDR3 DNA reads TGCGCCAGCAGCCCGTCGGGGGGGCCGGGCACCGGGGAGCTGTTTTTT. It codes for CASSPSGGPGTGELFF.

This clone is a singleton in its sample. CDR3 bases: TGCGCCAGCAGCTTGGGCCCGACAGGGAGAACAGATACGCAGTATTTT. Amino acid sequence: CASSLGPTGRTDTQYF. This sequence joins TRBV5-1 and TRBJ2-3, with TRBD1 matching 7 bases. The CDR3 covers 16 residues. Germline CDR1 reads SGHRS; CDR2 reads YFSETQ. Unmatched junction bases numbered 7, after V lost 0 bases and J lost 3 bases.

The chain recombines TRBV5-6 with TRBJ2-5; possibly TRBD1 or TRBD2 for D (6 bases each). Germline-derived CDR1 and CDR2 are SGHDT and YYEEEE. The V end was cut by 1 base, the J end by 5 bases, with 15 bases between. The CDR3 spans 15 residues. The CDR3 region is CASSLLSGARETQYF. The CDR3 DNA follows: TGTGCCAGCAGCTTGTTATCGGGGGCGCGGGAGACCCAGTACTTC.

This sequence joins TRBV3-1 (or the pseudogene TRBV3-2) and TRBJ2-7, with 8 nucleotides matching TRBD2. Germline V gene lookup returns CDR1 LGHDT and CDR2 YNNKEL (reference sequence). The V gene end was trimmed by 0 bases and the J gene end by 6 bases; junction bases not matched to a gene: 10. The CDR3 is 16 residues long. The DNA of the CDR3 is TGTGCCAGCAGCCAAGATCGTTCGGGGGGGTTCGGCGAGCAGTACGTC. Translated: CASSQDRSGGFGEQYV.

This CDR3 is CASSTGLAGGRSTGELFF. The CDR3 coding sequence is TGTGCCAGTAGTACGGGACTAGCGGGGGGCCGCAGCACCGGGGAGCTGTTTTTT. The J gene is TRBJ2-2, the V gene TRBV19; 15 bases map to TRBD2. This CDR3 is built from 18 residues. Losses at the gene ends were 4 bases for V and 4 bases for J; bases not matched to a gene: 7. Looked up from germline, CDR1 is LNHDA and CDR2 is SQIVND (reference sequence). The complete variable domain, with remaining parts taken from reference TRBV19 and TRBJ2-2, reads DGGITQSPKYLFRKEGQNVTLSCEQNLNHDAMYWYRQDPGQGLRLIYYSQIVNDFQKGDIAEGYSVSREKKESFPLTVTSAQKNPTAFYLCASSTGLAGGRSTGELFFGEGSRLTVL.

V usage is TRBV27 and J usage is TRBJ1-5, with 8 positions matching TRBD1. The CDR3 sequence is 17 residues long. V lost 3 bases and J lost 0; bases outside the gene matches: 7. Per the germline V gene, CDR1 is MNHEY and CDR2 is SMNVEV (reference sequence). The CDR3 loop reads CASSLTGAPYSNQPQHF. The CDR3 region has the DNA TGTGCCAGCAGTTTGACAGGGGCTCCGTATAGCAATCAGCCCCAGCATTTT.

This rearrangement joins TRBV5-1 to TRBJ1-6, with TRBD1 matching 7 bases. CDR3 length: 17 amino acids. Germline CDR1 reads SGHRS; CDR2 reads YFSETQ. V trimming: 0 bases; J trimming: 5 bases; junction bases outside the gene matches: 8. In DNA, the CDR3 is TGCGCCAGCAGCTTGGGGCCCGCCGACAGGGATAATTCACCCCTCCACTTT. As protein: CASSLGPADRDNSPLHF.

V gene TRBV7-8 combines with J gene TRBJ2-5, with TRBD2 matching over 9 bases. This CDR3 region has 16 residues. CDR1 SGHVS and CDR2 FQNEAQ come from the germline V gene. Losses at the gene ends were 5 bases for V and 1 base for J; bases not matched to a gene: 8. CDR3 bases: TGTGCCAGCAGCAATGGGGGCGGGGGGGCCCAAGAGACCCAGTACTTC. The encoded protein is CASSNGGGGAQETQYF.

The chain combines TRBV12-3 or TRBV12-4 with TRBJ2-5; maybe TRBD2 (7 bases). The CDR3 covers 12 residues. Trimming removed 8 bases at V and 4 bases at J, with 11 bases between. The CDR3 sequence: CASLRGGETQYF. CDR3 DNA: TGTGCCAGCCTTAGGGGGGGAGAGACCCAGTACTTC.

The rearrangement links TRBV29-1 to TRBJ1-1; D remains unclear. CDR3 length: 12 amino acids. Germline-derived CDR1 and CDR2 are SQVTM and ANQGSEA. Trimming took 3 bases from V and 0 from J, leaving 5 bases between them. In nucleotides, the CDR3 is TGCAGCGTTGACCCATTGAACACTGAAGCTTTCTTT. It is translated as CSVDPLNTEAFF.